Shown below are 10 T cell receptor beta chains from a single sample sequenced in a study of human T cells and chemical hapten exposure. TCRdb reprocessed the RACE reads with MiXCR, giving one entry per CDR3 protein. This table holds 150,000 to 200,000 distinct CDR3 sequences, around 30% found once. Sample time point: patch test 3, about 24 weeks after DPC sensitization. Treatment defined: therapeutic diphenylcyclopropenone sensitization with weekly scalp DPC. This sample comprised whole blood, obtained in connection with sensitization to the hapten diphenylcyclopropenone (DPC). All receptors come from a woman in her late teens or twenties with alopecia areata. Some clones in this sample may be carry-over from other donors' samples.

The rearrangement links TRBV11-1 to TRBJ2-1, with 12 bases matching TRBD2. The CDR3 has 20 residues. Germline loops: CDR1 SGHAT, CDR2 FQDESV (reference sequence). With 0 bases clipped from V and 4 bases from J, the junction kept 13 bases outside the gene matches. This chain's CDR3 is CASSLALTPTSGRYYNEQFF. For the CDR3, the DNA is TGTGCCAGCAGCTTAGCGCTAACTCCGACTAGCGGGAGATATTACAATGAGCAGTTCTTC.

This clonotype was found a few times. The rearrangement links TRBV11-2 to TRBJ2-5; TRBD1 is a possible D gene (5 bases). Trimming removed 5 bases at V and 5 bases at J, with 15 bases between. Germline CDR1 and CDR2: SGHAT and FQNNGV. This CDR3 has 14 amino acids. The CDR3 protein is CASSRARAWETQYF. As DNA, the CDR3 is TGTGCCAGCAGCCGGGCCAGGGCGTGGGAGACCCAGTACTTC.

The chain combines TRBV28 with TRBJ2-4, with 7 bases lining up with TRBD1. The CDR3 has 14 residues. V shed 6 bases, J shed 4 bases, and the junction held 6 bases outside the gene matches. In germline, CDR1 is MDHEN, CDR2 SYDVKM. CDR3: CASSLQGVKNIQYF. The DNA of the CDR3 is TGTGCCAGCAGCCTCCAGGGGGTGAAAAACATTCAGTACTTC.

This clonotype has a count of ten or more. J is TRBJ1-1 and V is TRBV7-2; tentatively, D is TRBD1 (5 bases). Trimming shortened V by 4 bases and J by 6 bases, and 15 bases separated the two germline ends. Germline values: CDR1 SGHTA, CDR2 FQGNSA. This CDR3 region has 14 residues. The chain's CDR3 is CASSYGARVSEAFF. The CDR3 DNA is TGTGCCAGCAGCTACGGGGCCAGGGTCTCTGAAGCTTTCTTT.

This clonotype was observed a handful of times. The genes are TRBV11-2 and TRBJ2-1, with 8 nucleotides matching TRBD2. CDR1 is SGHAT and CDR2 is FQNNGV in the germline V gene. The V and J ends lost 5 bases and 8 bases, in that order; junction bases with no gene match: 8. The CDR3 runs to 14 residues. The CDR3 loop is CASSPGLEVYEQFF. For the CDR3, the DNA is TGTGCCAGCAGCCCGGGACTAGAGGTTTATGAGCAGTTCTTC.

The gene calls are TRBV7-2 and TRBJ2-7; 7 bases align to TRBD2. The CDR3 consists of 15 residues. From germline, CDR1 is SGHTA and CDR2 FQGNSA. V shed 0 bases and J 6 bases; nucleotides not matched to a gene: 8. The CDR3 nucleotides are TGTGCCAGCAGCTTAGCCGGGGGGTTCTCCACCGAGCAGTACTTC. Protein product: CASSLAGGFSTEQYF.

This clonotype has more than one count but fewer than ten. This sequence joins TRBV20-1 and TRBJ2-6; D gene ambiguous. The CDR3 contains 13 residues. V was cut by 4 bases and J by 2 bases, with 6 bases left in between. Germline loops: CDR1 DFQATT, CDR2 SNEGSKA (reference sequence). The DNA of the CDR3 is TGCAGTGCTAATGGGGCTGGGGCCAACGTCCTGACTTTC. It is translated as CSANGAGANVLTF.

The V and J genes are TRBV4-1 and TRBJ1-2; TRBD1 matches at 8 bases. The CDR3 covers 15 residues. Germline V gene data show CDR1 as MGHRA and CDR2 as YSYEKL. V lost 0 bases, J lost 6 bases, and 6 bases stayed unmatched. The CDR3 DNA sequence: TGCGCCAGCAGCCAAGAGGAGACAGGGGCACATGGCTACACCTTC. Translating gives CASSQEETGAHGYTF.

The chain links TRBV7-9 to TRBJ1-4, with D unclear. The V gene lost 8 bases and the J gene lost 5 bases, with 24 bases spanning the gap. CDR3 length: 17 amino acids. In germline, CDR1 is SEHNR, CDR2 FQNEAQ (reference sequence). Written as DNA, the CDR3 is TGTGCCAGCTCCCGAACGAGTCTGGTGGATGAGAATGAAAAACTGTTTTTT. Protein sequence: CASSRTSLVDENEKLFF.

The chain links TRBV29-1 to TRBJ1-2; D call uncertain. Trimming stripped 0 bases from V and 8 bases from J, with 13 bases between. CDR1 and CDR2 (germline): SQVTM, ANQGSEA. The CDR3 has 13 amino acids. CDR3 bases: TGCAGCGTTGAAGAGGGGAGGCTAGGCGGCTACACCTTC. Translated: CSVEEGRLGGYTF.